A single sample is the source of the 5 T cell receptor beta chains below, sequenced in a study of cytomegalovirus exposure and HLA in healthy donors. The data were produced by immunoSEQ multiplex PCR, yet TCRdb's version contains in-frame clones alone and is incomplete. The table has about 200,000 clones, 65% to 90% seen once. The sample comprised PBMCs. The receptors come from a woman aged 30 to 39 in good health and CMV-seropositive.

V is TRBV9 and J is TRBJ2-1, with 10 bases matching TRBD2. CDR1 is SGDLS, CDR2 YYNGEE, per germline. The CDR3 sequence is 17 residues long. V was pared by 0 bases and J by 1 base, with 4 bases of the junction left unmatched. The CDR3 coding sequence is TGTGCCAGCAGCGTAGGACTAGCGGGTGGGTCCTACAATGAGCAGTTCTTC. Amino acids: CASSVGLAGGSYNEQFF.

A remark on this clone: Other DNA sequences of this sample code for an identical CDR3. The CDR3 loop is CSVGGTEAFF. The DNA for the CDR3 is TGCAGCGTTGGAGGCACTGAAGCTTTCTTT. The chain recombines TRBV29-1 with TRBJ1-1; D unclear. Germline CDR1 and CDR2: SQVTM and ANQGSEA. The CDR3 consists of 10 residues. The ends were cut back, 4 bases at V and 4 bases at J, with 4 bases in the middle.

The chain combines TRBV29-1 with TRBJ2-1, with 7 bases lining up with TRBD2. The ends lost 4 bases at V and 9 bases at J; junction bases unmatched: 6. Germline CDR1 is SQVTM and CDR2 is ANQGSEA. The CDR3 sequence is 12 residues long. The CDR3 spells CSVAGGVGEQFF. Written as DNA, the CDR3 is TGCAGCGTTGCGGGGGGTGTGGGTGAGCAGTTCTTC.

This clone came up a few times. The V and J genes are TRBV6-5 and TRBJ1-4, with a tentative D call TRBD1 (5 bases). Deletions cut 2 bases from V and 8 bases from J, with 18 bases between. There are 16 residues in the CDR3. In germline, CDR1 is MNHEY, CDR2 SVGAGI. The CDR3 reads CASSYGRGGVGEKLFF. Here the CDR3 DNA reads TGTGCCAGCAGTTACGGGCGGGGGGGAGTAGGAGAAAAACTGTTTTTT.

The V call is TRBV6-5, the J call TRBJ1-2; a possible D gene is TRBD1 (6 bases). Trimming removed 4 bases at V and 4 bases at J, with 19 bases between. The CDR3 length is 16 residues. Germline lookup yields CDR1 MNHEY and CDR2 SVGAGI. The CDR3 DNA follows: TGTGCCAGCAGTTCCATCCCGTCAGGGGCCGCCTATGGCTACACCTTC. Its protein product is CASSSIPSGAAYGYTF.